The entry below describes one T cell receptor (beta chain). Using RNA transcripts, the TCR beta CDR3 regions were amplified. In the first round, RT-PCR was carried out with HTBI primers, and a multiplex PCR formed the second round. TCRdb itself ran the multiplex PCR reads through MiXCR, one entry per CDR3 protein. The repertoire holds around 520,000 distinct CDR3 sequences, under 45% seen once, with around 4% in the top ten. The ends lost 5 bases at V and 2 bases at J; junction bases unmatched: 6. The CDR3 spans 14 residues. Germline V CDR1 and CDR2: DFQATT, SNEGSKA (reference sequence). This specimen belongs to a study of Graves' ophthalmopathy and Graves' hyperthyroidism. Overall study context: Hyperthyroidism is called stable when no ophthalmopathy develops within 18 months of follow-up.

The V gene is TRBV20-1, the J gene TRBJ2-7, with 10 bases matching TRBD2. Sequencing used peripheral blood or thyroid tissue (not recorded which). The TCR originated in an adult man with Graves' hyperthyroidism. The CDR3 bases are TGCAGTGCTGGAATAGCGGGAGGAACCTACGAGCAGTACTTC. Its protein is CSAGIAGGTYEQYF.